This T cell receptor (beta chain) was observed in a study of identical twins. Whole-study findings and limits: In drawing conclusions, the study used cross-sectional statistical analysis and did not follow the same donors. The abundant beta clonotypes from cord blood had fewer insertions, and memory repertoires had none of this.

Unique molecular identifiers were in the cDNA, with template-switch universal primer binding. TCRdb independently ran MiXCR on the 5' RACE reads; one entry per CDR3 protein. The sample has about 890,000 distinct CDR3 sequences, roughly an eighth seen once. As for this clonotype: The antigen is not known.

The data also belong to a second study, concerning yellow fever vaccine responses in identical twins. That source reports: Each twin's T cell response to the vaccine was reported to look partly convergent and partly personalized.

The TCR comes from a woman between 18 and 29 years old in good health. The sample taken for sequencing was PBMCs.

The CDR3 spells CASSYQGGGTDTQYF. CDR3 in DNA: TGTGCCAGCAGTTACCAGGGGGGTGGCACAGATACGCAGTATTTT. The chain employs TRBV12-3 or TRBV12-4 and TRBJ2-3, with D maybe TRBD1 (7 bases). The CDR3 is 15 amino acids. V gave up 4 bases and J gave up 1 base, with 12 bases separating them.